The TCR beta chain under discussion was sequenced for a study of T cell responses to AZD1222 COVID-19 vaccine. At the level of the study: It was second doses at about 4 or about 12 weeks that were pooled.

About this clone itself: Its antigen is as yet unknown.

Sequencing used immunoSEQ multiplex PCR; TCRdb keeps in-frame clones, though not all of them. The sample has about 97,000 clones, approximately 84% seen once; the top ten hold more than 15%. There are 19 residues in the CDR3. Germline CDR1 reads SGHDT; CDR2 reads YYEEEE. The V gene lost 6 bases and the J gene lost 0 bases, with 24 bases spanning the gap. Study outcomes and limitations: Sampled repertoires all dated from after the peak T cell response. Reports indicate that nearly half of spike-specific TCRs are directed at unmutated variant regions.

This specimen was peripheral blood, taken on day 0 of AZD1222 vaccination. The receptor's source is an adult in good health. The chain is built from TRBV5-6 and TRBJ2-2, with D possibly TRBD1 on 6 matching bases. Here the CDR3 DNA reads TGTGCCAGCACGATATTCCCCGGGACACTCGGTACGAACACCGGGGAGCTGTTTTTT. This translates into CASTIFPGTLGTNTGELFF.